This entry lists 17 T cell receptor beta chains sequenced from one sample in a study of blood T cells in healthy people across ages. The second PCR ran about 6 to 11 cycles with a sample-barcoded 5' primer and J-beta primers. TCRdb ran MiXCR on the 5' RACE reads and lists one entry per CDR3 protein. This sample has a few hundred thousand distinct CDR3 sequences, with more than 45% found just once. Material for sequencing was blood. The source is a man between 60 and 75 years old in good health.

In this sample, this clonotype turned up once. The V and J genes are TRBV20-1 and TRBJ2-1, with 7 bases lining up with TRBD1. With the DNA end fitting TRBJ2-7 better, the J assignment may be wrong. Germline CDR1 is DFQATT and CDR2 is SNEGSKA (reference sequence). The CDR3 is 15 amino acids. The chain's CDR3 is CSIRIRDSLANEQYF. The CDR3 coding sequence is TGCAGTATACGGATCCGGGACAGCCTAGCCAATGAGCAGTACTTC.

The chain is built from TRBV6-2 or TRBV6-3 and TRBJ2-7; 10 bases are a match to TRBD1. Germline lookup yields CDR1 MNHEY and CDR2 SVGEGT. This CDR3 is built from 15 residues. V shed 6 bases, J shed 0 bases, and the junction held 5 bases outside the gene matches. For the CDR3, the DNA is TGTGCCAGCAGCCGGGGACAGGGGAGCTCCTACGAGCAGTACTTC. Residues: CASSRGQGSSYEQYF.

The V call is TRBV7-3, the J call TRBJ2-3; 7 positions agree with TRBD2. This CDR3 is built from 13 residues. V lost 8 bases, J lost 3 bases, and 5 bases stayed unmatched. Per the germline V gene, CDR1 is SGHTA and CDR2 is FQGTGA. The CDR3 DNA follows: TGTGCCAGCGCCAGCGGGAAAACAGATACGCAGTATTTT. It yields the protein CASASGKTDTQYF.

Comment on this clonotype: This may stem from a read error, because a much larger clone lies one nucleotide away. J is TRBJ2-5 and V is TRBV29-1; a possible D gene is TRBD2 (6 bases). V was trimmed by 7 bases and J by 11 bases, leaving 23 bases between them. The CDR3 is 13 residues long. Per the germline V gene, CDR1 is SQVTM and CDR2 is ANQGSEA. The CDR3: CSAQSGWGNEQYF. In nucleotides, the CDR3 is TGCAGCGCTCAGAGCGGGTGGGGTAATGAGCAGTACTTC. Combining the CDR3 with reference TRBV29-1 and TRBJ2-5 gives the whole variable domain SAVISQKPSRDICQRGTSLTIQCQVDSQVTMMFWYRQQPGQSLTLIATANQGSEATYESGFVIDKFPISRPNLTFSTLTVSNMSPEDSSIYLCSAQSGWGNEQYFGPGTRLLVL.

CDR3 bases: TGCAGTGCTAGACAGGGAGTCTATGGCTACACCTTC. Its translation is CSARQGVYGYTF. The rearrangement joins TRBV20-1 to TRBJ1-2; possible D gene TRBD1, 5 bases. Germline V gene sequence: CDR1 DFQATT, CDR2 SNEGSKA (reference sequence). V was cut by 2 bases and J by 4 bases, with 8 bases left in between. CDR3 length: 12 residues.

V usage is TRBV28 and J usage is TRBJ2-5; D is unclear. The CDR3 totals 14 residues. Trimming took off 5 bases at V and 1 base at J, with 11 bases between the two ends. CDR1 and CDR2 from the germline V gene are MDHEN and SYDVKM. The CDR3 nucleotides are TGTGCCAGCAGTGTATTGGGGATCCAAGAGACCCAGTACTTC. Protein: CASSVLGIQETQYF.

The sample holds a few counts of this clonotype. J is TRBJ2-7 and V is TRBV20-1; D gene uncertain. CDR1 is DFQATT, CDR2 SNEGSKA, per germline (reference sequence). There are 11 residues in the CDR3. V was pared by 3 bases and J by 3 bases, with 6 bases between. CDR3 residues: CSARFIYEQYF. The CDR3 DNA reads TGCAGTGCTAGGTTCATCTACGAGCAGTACTTC.

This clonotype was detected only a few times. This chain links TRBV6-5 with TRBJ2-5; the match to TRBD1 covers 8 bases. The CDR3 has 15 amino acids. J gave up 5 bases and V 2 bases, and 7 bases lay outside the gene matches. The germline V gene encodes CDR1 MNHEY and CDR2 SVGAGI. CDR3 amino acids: CASSYTRGQGETQYF. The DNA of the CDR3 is TGTGCCAGCAGTTACACCAGGGGGCAAGGGGAGACCCAGTACTTC.

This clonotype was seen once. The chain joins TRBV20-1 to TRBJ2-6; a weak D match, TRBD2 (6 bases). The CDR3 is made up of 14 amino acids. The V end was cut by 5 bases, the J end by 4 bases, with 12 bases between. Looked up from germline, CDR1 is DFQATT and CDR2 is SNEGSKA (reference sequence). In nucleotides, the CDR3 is TGCAGTGCTGTAGGAGGGAAGGGGGCCAACGTCCTGACTTTC. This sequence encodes CSAVGGKGANVLTF.

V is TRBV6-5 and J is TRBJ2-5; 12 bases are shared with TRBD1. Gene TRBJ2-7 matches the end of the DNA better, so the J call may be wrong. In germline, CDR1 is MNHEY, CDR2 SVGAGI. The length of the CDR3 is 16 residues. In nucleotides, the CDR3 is TGTGCCAGCAGTTATCCCACCGGGACAGGGGGCGACGAGCAGTACTTC. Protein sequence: CASSYPTGTGGDEQYF.

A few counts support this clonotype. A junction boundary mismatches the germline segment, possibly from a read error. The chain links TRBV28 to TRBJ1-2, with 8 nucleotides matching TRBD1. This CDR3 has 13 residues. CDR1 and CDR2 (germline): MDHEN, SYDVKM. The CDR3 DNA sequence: TGTGCCAGCAGGAGACAGGGGAGCTATGGCTACACCTTT. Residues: CASRRQGSYGYTF.

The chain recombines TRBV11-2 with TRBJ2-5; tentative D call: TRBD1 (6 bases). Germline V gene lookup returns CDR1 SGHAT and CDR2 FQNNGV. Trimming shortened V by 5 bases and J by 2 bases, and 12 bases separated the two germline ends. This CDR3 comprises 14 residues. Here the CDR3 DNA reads TGTGCCAGCAGCCCCACAGGGAATCAAGAGACCCAGTACTTC. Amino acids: CASSPTGNQETQYF.

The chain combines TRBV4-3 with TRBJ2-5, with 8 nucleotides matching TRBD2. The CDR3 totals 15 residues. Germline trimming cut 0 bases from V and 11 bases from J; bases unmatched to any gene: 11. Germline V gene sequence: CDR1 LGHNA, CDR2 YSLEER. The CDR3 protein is CASSQERGGSWEQYF. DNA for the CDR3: TGCGCCAGCAGCCAAGAACGGGGGGGCTCATGGGAGCAGTACTTC.

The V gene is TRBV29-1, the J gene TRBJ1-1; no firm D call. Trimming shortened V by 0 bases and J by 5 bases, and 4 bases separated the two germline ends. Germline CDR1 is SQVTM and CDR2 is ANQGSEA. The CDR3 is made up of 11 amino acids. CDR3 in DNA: TGCAGCGTTGAAGACGGAACTGAAGCTTTCTTT. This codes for CSVEDGTEAFF.

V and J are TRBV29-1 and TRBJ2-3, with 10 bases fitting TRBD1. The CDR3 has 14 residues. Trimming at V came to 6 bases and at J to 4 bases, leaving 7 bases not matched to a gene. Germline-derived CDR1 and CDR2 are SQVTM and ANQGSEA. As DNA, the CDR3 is TGCAGCGTCAGATGGACAGGGGGGGCAGATACGCAGTATTTT. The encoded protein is CSVRWTGGADTQYF.

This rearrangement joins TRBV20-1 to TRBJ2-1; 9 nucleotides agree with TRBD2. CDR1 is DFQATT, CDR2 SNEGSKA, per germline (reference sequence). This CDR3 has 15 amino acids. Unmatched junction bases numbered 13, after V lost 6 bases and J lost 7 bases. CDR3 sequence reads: CSAPHRRGGGNEQFF. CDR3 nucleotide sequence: TGCAGTGCCCCCCACCGGCGGGGGGGAGGGAATGAGCAGTTCTTC.

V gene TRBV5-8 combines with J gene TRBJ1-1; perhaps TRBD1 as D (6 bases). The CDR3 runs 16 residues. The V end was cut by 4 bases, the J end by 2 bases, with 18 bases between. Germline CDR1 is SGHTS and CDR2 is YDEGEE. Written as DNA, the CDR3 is TGTGCCAGCAGCCCCAGGGCCGGGACACCCAACACTGAAGCTTTCTTT. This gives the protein CASSPRAGTPNTEAFF.